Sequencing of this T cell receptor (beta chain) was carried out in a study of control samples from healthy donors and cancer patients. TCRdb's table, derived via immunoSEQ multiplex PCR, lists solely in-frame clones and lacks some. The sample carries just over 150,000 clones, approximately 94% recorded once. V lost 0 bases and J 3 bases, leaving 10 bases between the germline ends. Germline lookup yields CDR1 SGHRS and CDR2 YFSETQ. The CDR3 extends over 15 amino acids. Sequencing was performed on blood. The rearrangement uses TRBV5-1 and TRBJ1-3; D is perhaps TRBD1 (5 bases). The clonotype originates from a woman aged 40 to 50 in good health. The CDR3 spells CASSLGQTIGNTIYF. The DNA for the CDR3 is TGCGCCAGCAGCTTGGGACAGACGATTGGAAACACCATATATTTT.